This T cell receptor (beta chain) was documented in a study of blood T cell repertoires in COVID-19. About the research overall: Spain, Italy and the United States supplied samples that represented acute and convalescent COVID-19.

In the study's own analysis: From reference gene primer amplification, estimates of nucleated cell counts were derived. Some clones are missing from TCRdb's copy, which holds only in-frame ones; the method was immunoSEQ multiplex PCR. V and J calls and clone size follow that table, whereas D and trimming were derived from the DNA. This table has 230,000 or so clones, about 88% appearing once. Enrollees, roughly 18 to 90 years old, lived in about two dozen US areas. The CDR3 is 14 amino acids. V shed 6 bases, J shed 8 bases, and the junction held 4 bases outside the gene matches. The V gene's germline CDR1 is SGHTA and CDR2 FQGNSA.

This receptor was obtained from a woman in her fifties or sixties who had been exposed to COVID-19. Sequencing was done on a sample of PBMCs or T cells enriched from blood (not recorded which). The rearrangement joins TRBV7-2 to TRBJ2-3; 14 bases align to TRBD2. CDR3 protein: CASRTTSGGGTQYF. The CDR3 DNA follows: TGTGCCAGCAGGACGACTAGCGGGGGGGGTACGCAGTATTTT.